This T cell receptor beta chain is from a study of T cell repertoires in cytomegalovirus infection. Study information: HLA-B-restricted CMV epitopes that are well studied, plus recently identified HLA-C-restricted ones, were used by the study.

About this clonotype: As yet, its antigen is unknown.

TCRdb fed the reads into MiXCR, producing one record per CDR3 protein. Of hundreds of thousands of distinct CDR3 sequences listed, under 45% are singletons. Germline assignment: CDR1 MNHNS and CDR2 SASEGT. The CDR3 is 13 amino acids. V was trimmed by 10 bases and J by 0 bases, leaving 12 bases between them. The material was cultured PBMCs, obtained from culture after CMV antigen stimulation. The rearrangement uses TRBV6-1 and TRBJ2-5; no firm D call. The receptor was derived from a human donor in good health (CMV status not recorded). Some clones in this sample may be carry-over from other donors' samples. The CDR3 sequence is CATGGRNQETQYF. The DNA of the CDR3 is TGTGCCACGGGTGGGCGGAACCAAGAGACCCAGTACTTC.